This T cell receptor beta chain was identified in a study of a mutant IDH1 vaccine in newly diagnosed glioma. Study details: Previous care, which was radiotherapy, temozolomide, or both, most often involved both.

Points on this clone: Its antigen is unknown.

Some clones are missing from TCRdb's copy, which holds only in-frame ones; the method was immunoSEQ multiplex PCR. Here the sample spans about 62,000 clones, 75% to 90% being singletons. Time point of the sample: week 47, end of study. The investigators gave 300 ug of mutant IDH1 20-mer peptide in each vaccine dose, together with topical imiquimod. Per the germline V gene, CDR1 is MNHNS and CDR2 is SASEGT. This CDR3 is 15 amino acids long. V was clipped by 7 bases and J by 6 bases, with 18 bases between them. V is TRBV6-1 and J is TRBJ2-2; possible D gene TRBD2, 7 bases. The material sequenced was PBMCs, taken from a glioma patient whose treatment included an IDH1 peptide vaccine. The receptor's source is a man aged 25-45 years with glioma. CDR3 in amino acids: CASTRWGGDAGELFF. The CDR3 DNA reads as TGTGCCAGCACGAGGTGGGGGGGCGACGCCGGGGAGCTGTTTTTT.